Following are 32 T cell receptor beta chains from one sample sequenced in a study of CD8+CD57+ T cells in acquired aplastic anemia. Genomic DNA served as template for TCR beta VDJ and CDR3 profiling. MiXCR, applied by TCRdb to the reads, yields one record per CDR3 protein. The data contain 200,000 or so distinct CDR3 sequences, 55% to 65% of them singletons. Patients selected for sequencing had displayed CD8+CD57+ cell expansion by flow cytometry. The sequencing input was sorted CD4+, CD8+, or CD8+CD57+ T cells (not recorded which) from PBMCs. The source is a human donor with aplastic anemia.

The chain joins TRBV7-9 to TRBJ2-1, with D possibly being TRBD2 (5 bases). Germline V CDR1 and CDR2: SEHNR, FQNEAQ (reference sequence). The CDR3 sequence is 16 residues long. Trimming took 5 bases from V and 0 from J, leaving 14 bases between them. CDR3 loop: CASSPGLLSSYNEQFF. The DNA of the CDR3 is TGTGCCAGCAGCCCAGGACTCCTGAGCTCCTACAATGAGCAGTTCTTC.

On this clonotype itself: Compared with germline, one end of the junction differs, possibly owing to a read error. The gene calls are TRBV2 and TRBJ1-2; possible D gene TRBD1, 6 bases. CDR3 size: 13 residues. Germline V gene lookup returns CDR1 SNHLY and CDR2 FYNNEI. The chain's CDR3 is CASSKDSNYCYTF. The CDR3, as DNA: TGTGCCAGCAGTAAGGACAGTAACTATTGCTACACCTTC.

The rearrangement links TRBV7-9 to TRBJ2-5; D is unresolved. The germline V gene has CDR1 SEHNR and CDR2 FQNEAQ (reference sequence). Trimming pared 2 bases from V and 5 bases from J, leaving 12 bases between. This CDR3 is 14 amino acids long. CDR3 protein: CASSLIISGETQYF. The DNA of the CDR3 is TGTGCCAGCAGCTTAATCATCAGTGGGGAGACCCAGTACTTC.

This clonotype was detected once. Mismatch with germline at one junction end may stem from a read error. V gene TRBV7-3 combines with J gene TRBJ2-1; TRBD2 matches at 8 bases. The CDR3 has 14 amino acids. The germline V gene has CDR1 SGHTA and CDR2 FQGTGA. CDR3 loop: CACSLSGGVNEQFF. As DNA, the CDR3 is TGTGCCTGCAGCTTAAGCGGGGGAGTAAATGAGCAGTTCTTC.

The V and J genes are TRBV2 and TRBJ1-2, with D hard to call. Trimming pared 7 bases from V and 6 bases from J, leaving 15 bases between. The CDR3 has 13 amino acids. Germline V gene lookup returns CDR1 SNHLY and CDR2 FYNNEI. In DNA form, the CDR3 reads TGTGCCAGCACCGCCGGGATAGAGAATGGCTACACCTTC. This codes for CASTAGIENGYTF.

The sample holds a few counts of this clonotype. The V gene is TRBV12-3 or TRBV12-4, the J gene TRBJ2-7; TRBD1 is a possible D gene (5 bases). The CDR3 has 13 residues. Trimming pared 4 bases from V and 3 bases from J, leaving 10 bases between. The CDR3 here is CASSYGQGYEQYF. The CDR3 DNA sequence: TGTGCCAGCAGTTACGGCCAGGGCTACGAGCAGTACTTC.

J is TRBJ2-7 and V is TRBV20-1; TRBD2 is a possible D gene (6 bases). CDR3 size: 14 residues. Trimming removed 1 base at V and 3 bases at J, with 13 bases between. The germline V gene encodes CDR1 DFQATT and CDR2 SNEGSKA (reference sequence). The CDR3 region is CSARGAGFNYEQYF. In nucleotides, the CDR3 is TGCAGTGCTAGAGGGGCGGGATTTAACTACGAGCAGTACTTC.

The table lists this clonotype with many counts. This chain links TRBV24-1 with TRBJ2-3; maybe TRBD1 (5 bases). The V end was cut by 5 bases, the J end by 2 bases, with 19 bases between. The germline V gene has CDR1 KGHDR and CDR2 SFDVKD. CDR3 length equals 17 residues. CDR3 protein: CATSVRVYPLPTDTQYF. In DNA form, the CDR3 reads TGTGCCACCAGTGTCAGGGTGTACCCCCTTCCCACAGATACGCAGTATTTT.

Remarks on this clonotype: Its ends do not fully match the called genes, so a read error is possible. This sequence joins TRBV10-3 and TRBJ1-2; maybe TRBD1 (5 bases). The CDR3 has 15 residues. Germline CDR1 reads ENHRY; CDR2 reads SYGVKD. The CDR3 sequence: CASSHGQRLNYGYTF. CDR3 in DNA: TGTGCCAGCAGTCACGGACAACGGCTTAACTATGGCTACACCTTC.

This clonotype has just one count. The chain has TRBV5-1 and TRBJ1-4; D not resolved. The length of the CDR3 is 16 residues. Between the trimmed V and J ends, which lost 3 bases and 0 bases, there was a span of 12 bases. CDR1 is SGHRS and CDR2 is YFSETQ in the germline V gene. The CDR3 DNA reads TGCGCCAGCAGCTCAATGCGGGGTGCAACTAATGAAAAACTGTTTTTT. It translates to CASSSMRGATNEKLFF.

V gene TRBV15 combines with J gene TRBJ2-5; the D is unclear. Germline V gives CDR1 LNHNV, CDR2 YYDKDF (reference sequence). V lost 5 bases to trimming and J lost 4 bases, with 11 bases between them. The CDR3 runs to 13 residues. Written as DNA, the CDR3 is TGTGCCACCAGCGGCGCGTTGTTAGAGACCCAGTACTTC. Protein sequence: CATSGALLETQYF.

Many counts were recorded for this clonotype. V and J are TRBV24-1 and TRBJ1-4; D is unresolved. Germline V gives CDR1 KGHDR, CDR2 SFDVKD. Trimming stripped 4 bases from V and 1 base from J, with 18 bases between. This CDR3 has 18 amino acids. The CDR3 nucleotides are TGTGCCACCAGTGACCGTATTTTAGAGGGCCTAACTAATGAAAAACTGTTTTTT. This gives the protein CATSDRILEGLTNEKLFF.

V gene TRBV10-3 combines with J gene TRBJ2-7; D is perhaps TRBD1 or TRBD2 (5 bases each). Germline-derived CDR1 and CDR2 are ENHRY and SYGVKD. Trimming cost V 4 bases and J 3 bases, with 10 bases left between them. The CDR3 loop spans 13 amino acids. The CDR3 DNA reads TGTGCCATCAGTGGAGGGGATCTCTACGAGCAGTACTTC. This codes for CAISGGDLYEQYF.

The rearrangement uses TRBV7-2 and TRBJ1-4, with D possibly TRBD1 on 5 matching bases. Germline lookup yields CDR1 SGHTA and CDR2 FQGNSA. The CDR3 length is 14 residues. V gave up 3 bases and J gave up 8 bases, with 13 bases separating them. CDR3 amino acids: CASSFLHRDEKLFF. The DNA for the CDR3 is TGTGCCAGCAGCTTCCTACATAGGGACGAAAAACTGTTTTTT.

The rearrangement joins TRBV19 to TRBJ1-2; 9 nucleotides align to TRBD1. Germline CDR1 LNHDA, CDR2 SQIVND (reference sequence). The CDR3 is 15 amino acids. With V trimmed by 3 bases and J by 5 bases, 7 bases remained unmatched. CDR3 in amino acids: CASSMDGQGKYGYTF. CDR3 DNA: TGTGCCAGTAGTATGGATGGACAGGGGAAATATGGCTACACCTTC. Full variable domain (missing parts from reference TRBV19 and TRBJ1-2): DGGITQSPKYLFRKEGQNVTLSCEQNLNHDAMYWYRQDPGQGLRLIYYSQIVNDFQKGDIAEGYSVSREKKESFPLTVTSAQKNPTAFYLCASSMDGQGKYGYTFGSGTRLTVV.

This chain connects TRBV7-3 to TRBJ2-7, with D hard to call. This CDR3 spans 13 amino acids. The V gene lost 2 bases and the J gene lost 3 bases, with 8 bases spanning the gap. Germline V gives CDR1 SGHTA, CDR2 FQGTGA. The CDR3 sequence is CASSLDLIYEQYF. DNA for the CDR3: TGTGCCAGCAGCTTAGATCTAATCTACGAGCAGTACTTC.

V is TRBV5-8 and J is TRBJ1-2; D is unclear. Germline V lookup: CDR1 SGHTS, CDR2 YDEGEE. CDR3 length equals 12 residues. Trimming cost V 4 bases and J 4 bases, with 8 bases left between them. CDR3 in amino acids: CASSRASYGYTF. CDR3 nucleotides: TGTGCCAGCAGCCGGGCTAGCTATGGCTACACCTTC.

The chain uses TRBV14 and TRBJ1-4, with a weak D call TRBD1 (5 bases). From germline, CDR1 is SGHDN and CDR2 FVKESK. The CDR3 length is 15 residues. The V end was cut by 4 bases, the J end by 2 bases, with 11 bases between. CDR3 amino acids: CASSLGTVTNEKLFF. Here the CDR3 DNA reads TGTGCCAGCAGCCTTGGGACGGTGACTAATGAAAAACTGTTTTTT. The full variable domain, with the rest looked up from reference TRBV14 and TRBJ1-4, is EAGVTQFPSHSVIEKGQTVTLRCDPISGHDNLYWYRRVMGKEIKFLLHFVKESKQDESGMPNNRFLAERTGGTYSTLKVQPAELEDSGVYFCASSLGTVTNEKLFFGSGTQLSVL.

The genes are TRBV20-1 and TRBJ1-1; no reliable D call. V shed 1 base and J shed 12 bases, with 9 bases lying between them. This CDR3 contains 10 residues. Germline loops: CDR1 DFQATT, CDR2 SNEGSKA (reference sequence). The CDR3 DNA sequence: TGCAGTGCTAGAGGGACGACGACTTTCTTT. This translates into CSARGTTTFF.

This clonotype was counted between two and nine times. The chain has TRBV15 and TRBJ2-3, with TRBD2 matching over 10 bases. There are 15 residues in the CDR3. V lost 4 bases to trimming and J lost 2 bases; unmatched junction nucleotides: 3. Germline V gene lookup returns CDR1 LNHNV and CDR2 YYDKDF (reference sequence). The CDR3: CATSTGTSVTDTQYF. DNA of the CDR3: TGTGCCACCAGCACCGGGACTAGCGTCACAGATACGCAGTATTTT.

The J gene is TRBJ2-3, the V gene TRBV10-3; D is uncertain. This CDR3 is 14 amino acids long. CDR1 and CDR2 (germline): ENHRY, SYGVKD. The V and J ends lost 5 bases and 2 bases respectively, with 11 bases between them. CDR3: CAISSEQTTDTQYF. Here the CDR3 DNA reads TGTGCCATCAGTTCTGAGCAGACCACAGATACGCAGTATTTT.

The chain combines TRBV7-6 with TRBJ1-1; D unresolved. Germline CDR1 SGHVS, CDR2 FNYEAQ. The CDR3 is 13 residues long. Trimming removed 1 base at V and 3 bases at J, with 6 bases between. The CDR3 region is CASSLESHTEAFF. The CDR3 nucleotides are TGTGCCAGCAGCTTAGAAAGTCACACTGAAGCTTTCTTT.

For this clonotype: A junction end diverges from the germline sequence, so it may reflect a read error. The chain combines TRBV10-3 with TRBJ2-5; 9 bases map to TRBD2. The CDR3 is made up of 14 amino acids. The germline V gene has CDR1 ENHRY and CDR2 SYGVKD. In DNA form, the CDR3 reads TGTGCCAGCAGTGGGGGCGGGGGGGCTGAGACCCAGTACTTC. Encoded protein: CASSGGGGAETQYF.

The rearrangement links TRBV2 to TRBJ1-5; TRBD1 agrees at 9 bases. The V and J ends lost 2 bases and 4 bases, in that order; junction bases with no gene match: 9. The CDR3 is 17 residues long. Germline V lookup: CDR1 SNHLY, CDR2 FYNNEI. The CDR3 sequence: CASSEWGTGSPNQPQHF. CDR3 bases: TGTGCCAGCAGTGAATGGGGGACAGGGAGTCCGAATCAGCCCCAGCATTTT.

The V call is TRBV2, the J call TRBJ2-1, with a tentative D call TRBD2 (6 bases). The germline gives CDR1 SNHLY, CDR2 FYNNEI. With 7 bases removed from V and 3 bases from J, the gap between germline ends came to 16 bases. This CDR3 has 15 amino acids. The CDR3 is CASTSGRGSYNEQFF. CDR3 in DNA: TGTGCCAGCACCTCCGGACGGGGGAGCTACAATGAGCAGTTCTTC.

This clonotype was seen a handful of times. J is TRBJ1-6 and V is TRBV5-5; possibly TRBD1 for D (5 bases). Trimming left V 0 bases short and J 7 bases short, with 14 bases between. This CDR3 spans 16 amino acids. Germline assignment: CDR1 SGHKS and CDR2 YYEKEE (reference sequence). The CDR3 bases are TGTGCCAGCAGCTTGGAGTGGGGGTTCAGCAATTCACCCCTCCACTTT. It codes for CASSLEWGFSNSPLHF.

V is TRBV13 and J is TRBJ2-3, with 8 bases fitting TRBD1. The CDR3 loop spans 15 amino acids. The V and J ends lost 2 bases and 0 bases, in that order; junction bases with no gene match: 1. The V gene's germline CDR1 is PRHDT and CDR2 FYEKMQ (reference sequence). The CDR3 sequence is CASSLRTGSTDTQYF. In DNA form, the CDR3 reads TGTGCCAGCAGCTTACGGACAGGGAGCACAGATACGCAGTATTTT. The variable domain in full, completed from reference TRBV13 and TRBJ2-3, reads AAGVIQSPRHLIKEKRETATLKCYPIPRHDTVYWYQQGPGQDPQFLISFYEKMQSDKGSIPDRFSAQQFSDYHSELNMSSLELGDSALYFCASSLRTGSTDTQYFGPGTRLTVL.

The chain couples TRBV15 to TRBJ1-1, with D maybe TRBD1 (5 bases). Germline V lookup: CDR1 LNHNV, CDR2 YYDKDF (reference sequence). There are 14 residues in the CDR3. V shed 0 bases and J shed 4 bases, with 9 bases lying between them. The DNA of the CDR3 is TGTGCCACCAGCAGAGATACTGGGGGCACTGAAGCTTTCTTT. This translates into CATSRDTGGTEAFF. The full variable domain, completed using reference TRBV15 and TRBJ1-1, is DAMVIQNPRYQVTQFGKPVTLSCSQTLNHNVMYWYQQKSSQAPKLLFHYYDKDFNNEADTPDNFQSRRPNTSFCFLDIRSPGLGDTAMYLCATSRDTGGTEAFFGQGTRLTVV.

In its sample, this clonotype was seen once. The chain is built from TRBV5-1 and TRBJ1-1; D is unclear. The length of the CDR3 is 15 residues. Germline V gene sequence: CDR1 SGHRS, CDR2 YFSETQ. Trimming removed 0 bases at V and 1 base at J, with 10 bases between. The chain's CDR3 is CASSLGTVQNTEAFF. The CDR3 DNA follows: TGCGCCAGCAGCTTGGGAACAGTACAGAACACTGAAGCTTTCTTT.

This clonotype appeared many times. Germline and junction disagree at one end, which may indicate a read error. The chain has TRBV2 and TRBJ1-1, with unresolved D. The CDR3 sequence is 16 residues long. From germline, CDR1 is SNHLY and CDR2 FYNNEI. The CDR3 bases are TGTGCCAGTCAGTCGGTGCCAGTCCTCATGAACAGTGAAGCTTTCTTT. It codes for CASQSVPVLMNSEAFF.

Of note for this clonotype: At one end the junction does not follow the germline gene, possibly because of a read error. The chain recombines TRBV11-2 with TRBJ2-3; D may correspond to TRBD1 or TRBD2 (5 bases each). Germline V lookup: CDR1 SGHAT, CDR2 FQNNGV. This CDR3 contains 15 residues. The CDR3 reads CANSHAGASTDTQYF. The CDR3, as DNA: TGTGCCAACAGCCATGCCGGGGCTAGCACAGATACGCAGTATTTT.

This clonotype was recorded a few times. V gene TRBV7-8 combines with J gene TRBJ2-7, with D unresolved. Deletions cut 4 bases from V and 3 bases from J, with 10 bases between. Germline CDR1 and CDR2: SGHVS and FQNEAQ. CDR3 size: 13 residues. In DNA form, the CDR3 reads TGTGCCAGCAGCTCGAGCGTAAGCTACGAGCAGTACTTC. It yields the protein CASSSSVSYEQYF.